Listed here are 11 T cell receptor beta chains from one sample, sequenced in a study of STAT3 mutations in large granular lymphocyte leukemia (dated by TCRdb to between 2018 and 2020). Broader findings and caveats from the paper: Every T-LGLL patient showed at least one immunodominant TCRbeta clonotype, and about half showed multiple immunodominant subclonotypes.

The protocol used for the library was the immunoSEQ multiplex PCR assay. TCRdb mirrors the immuneACCESS table, restricted to in-frame sequences. Some clones are absent from its copies; in checked studies, under half trace to an unresolved V gene, and the reason for the others is unknown. This sample holds 20,000 to 30,000 clones; 94% were observed only once. The ten largest clones add up to under 6.5% of the sample. For these TCRs, the target antigens are not known. Sequences were obtained from peripheral blood mononuclear cells. The receptors were sampled from a man in his forties or fifties with T-cell large granular lymphocyte leukemia. Some clones in this sample may be carry-over from other donors' samples. The age is the age at diagnosis.

The V and J genes are TRBV7-2 and TRBJ2-2; D uncertain. Trimming removed 3 bases at V and 5 bases at J, with 16 bases between. The CDR3 spans 16 residues. The germline V gene has CDR1 SGHTA and CDR2 FQGNSA. Here the CDR3 DNA reads TGTGCCAGCAGCTTCCTGGATCCCTTACCAACCGGGGAGCTGTTTTTT. Translated, it gives CASSFLDPLPTGELFF.

V gene TRBV18 combines with J gene TRBJ2-2; TRBD2 might be the D (5 bases). V was cut by 3 bases and J by 6 bases, with 8 bases left in between. The CDR3 has 13 residues. The germline V gene encodes CDR1 KGHSH and CDR2 LQKENI. The CDR3 loop reads CASSPPEAGELFF. The CDR3 DNA follows: TGTGCCAGCTCACCCCCGGAGGCCGGGGAGCTGTTTTTT.

Comment on this clone: Distinct nucleotide sequences in the sample also encode this CDR3. V usage is TRBV18 and J usage is TRBJ1-3, with D possibly TRBD1 on 6 matching bases. CDR1 and CDR2 (germline): KGHSH, LQKENI. This CDR3 has 19 residues. Trimming cost V 6 bases and J 0 bases, with 24 bases left between them. For the CDR3, the DNA is TGTGCCAGCTCGATCACGCAGAACGTACAGGGAATCTCTGGAAACACCATATATTTT. Amino acid sequence: CASSITQNVQGISGNTIYF.

The chain employs TRBV4-1 and TRBJ2-7; D gene uncertain. Trimming pared 0 bases from V and 0 bases from J, leaving 9 bases between. The CDR3 length is 15 residues. CDR1 and CDR2 (germline): MGHRA, YSYEKL. The DNA for the CDR3 is TGCGCCAGCAGCCAAGAGAGCAGCAGCTCCTACGAGCAGTACTTC. Translating gives CASSQESSSSYEQYF.

This chain joins TRBV30 and TRBJ2-3; 11 bases are shared with TRBD1. Germline V gene data show CDR1 as GTSNPN and CDR2 as SVGIG (reference sequence). This CDR3 is 15 amino acids long. V gave up 1 base and J gave up 4 bases; unmatched junction bases: 4. CDR3 residues: CAWSADRGLADTQYF. Written as DNA, the CDR3 is TGTGCCTGGAGTGCGGACAGGGGGCTCGCAGATACGCAGTATTTT. The whole variable domain, filled in from reference TRBV30 and TRBJ2-3, reads SQTIHQWPATLVQPVGSPLSLECTVEGTSNPNLYWYRQAAGRGLQLLFYSVGIGQISSEVPQNLSASRPQDRQFILSSKKLLLSDSGFYLCAWSADRGLADTQYFGPGTRLTVL.

The V call is TRBV7-9, the J call TRBJ1-1; D uncertain. Trimming left V 1 base short and J 7 bases short, with 10 bases between. Germline CDR1 is SEHNR and CDR2 is FQNEAQ (reference sequence). The CDR3 sequence is 13 residues long. The CDR3 DNA reads TGTGCCAGCAGCTTAGGGGCGGGGTTTGAAGCTTTCTTT. This translates into CASSLGAGFEAFF.

J is TRBJ2-1 and V is TRBV29-1, with 8 bases lining up with TRBD2. J was trimmed by 4 bases and V by 0 bases; bases with no gene match: 11. The CDR3 consists of 17 residues. Germline CDR1 reads SQVTM; CDR2 reads ANQGSEA. The CDR3 nucleotides read TGCAGCGTTGAAGATCTTCTGGGACCGGGGGGGTACAATGAGCAGTTCTTC. Its protein is CSVEDLLGPGGYNEQFF.

The chain carries TRBV29-1 and TRBJ1-4; 9 bases are shared with TRBD1. CDR1 and CDR2 from the germline V gene are SQVTM and ANQGSEA. With 8 bases clipped from V and 6 bases from J, the junction kept 4 bases outside the gene matches. This CDR3 is 12 amino acids long. The CDR3 protein is CSSRDRDEKLFF. The CDR3 DNA is TGCAGCTCCCGGGACAGGGATGAAAAACTGTTTTTT.

V is TRBV5-1 and J is TRBJ2-7, with D unclear. The V gene lost 0 bases and the J gene lost 0 bases, with 7 bases spanning the gap. Germline V gives CDR1 SGHRS, CDR2 YFSETQ. The CDR3 loop spans 14 amino acids. This CDR3 is CASSLVMSSYEQYF. CDR3 in DNA: TGCGCCAGCAGCTTGGTCATGAGCTCCTACGAGCAGTACTTC.

The chain recombines TRBV6-5 with TRBJ1-2; TRBD1 matches at 8 bases. CDR1 and CDR2 from the germline V gene are MNHEY and SVGAGI. V lost 2 bases and J lost 5; bases outside the gene matches: 7. The CDR3 has 15 residues. The DNA of the CDR3 is TGTGCCAGCAGTTACAAAGCAGGGGGCGCTTATGGCTACACCTTC. Its protein product is CASSYKAGGAYGYTF.

The chain uses TRBV7-2 and TRBJ2-3; 10 bases align to TRBD2. CDR1 is SGHTA and CDR2 is FQGNSA in the germline V gene. The CDR3 length is 15 residues. The V and J ends lost 5 bases and 5 bases, in that order; junction bases with no gene match: 7. The CDR3: CASSPNSGGRDTQYF. The CDR3 DNA reads as TGTGCCAGCAGCCCTAATAGCGGGGGGAGAGATACGCAGTATTTT.